A single sample is the source of the 31 T cell receptor beta chains below, sequenced in a study of blood T cells in healthy people across ages. Next came a second PCR, run for roughly 6 to 11 cycles, which used a sample-barcoded 5' primer along with a J-beta primer mix. Each CDR3 protein is one row after TCRdb ran MiXCR on the 5' RACE reads. This table holds hundreds of thousands of distinct CDR3 sequences, roughly 48% found once. Sequencing was done on a sample of blood. The source is an elderly man in good health.

The chain is built from TRBV27 and TRBJ2-1; D possibly corresponds to TRBD1 (5 bases). This CDR3 has 15 amino acids. From germline, CDR1 is MNHEY and CDR2 SMNVEV (reference sequence). V lost 4 bases and J lost 4, with 14 bases in between. Here the CDR3 reads CASSSTASSYNEQFF. The CDR3 bases are TGTGCCAGCAGTTCGACAGCCAGCAGTTACAATGAGCAGTTCTTC.

CDR3: CAIRRAGAYEQYF. In DNA, the CDR3 is TGTGCCATCAGGAGGGCGGGAGCCTACGAGCAGTACTTC. The rearrangement joins TRBV12-3 or TRBV12-4 to TRBJ2-7, with TRBD2 matching 7 bases. V gave up 10 bases and J gave up 2 bases; unmatched junction bases: 8. The CDR3 is made up of 13 amino acids.

This chain uses TRBV6-1 with TRBJ2-1; D possibly corresponds to TRBD1 (5 bases). The length of the CDR3 is 15 residues. V dropped 0 bases and J dropped 3 bases, with 9 bases sitting between them. Germline CDR1 MNHNS, CDR2 SASEGT. CDR3 loop: CASSEAQGFYNEQFF. Written as DNA, the CDR3 is TGTGCCAGCAGTGAAGCCCAGGGTTTCTACAATGAGCAGTTCTTC.

This chain links TRBV29-1 with TRBJ2-1, with D unresolved. The J call may be faulty, since TRBJ2-7 better matches the DNA end. The CDR3 runs to 11 residues. The V gene's germline CDR1 is SQVTM and CDR2 ANQGSEA. CDR3 bases: TGCAGCGCCCATCTACGGAATGAGCAGTACTTC. Its protein product is CSAHLRNEQYF.

This clonotype showed up just once. CDR3 loop: CASSLSQGGHTEAFF. DNA of the CDR3: TGCGCCAGCAGCTTGTCTCAGGGCGGGCACACTGAAGCTTTCTTT. V and J are TRBV5-1 and TRBJ1-1, with D perhaps TRBD1 (5 bases). The V and J ends lost 1 base and 3 bases respectively, with 13 bases between them. This CDR3 has 15 residues. Per germline, CDR1 SGHRS and CDR2 YFSETQ.

A few counts support this clonotype. This chain connects TRBV3-1 to TRBJ2-3; maybe TRBD1 (5 bases). In germline, CDR1 is LGHDT, CDR2 YNNKEL (reference sequence). With 1 base removed from V and 8 bases from J, the gap between germline ends came to 7 bases. The CDR3 consists of 12 residues. The CDR3 DNA follows: TGTGCCAGCAGCCAAGCCGACAGTACGCAGTATTTT. As protein: CASSQADSTQYF.

This clonotype occurred a few times. The chain combines TRBV4-1 with TRBJ2-7, with a possible D match to TRBD1 (6 bases). Trimming pared 1 base from V and 3 bases from J, leaving 16 bases between. CDR1 and CDR2 (germline): MGHRA, YSYEKL. CDR3 size: 16 residues. This CDR3 is CASSQVVTGFRYEQYF. The CDR3 nucleotides are TGCGCCAGCAGCCAAGTCGTTACAGGGTTCCGCTACGAGCAGTACTTC.

Ten or more counts support this clonotype. V gene TRBV7-9 combines with J gene TRBJ2-5; D gene ambiguous. Germline V CDR1 and CDR2: SEHNR, FQNEAQ (reference sequence). CDR3 length: 11 residues. V was clipped by 5 bases and J by 3 bases, with 4 bases between them. CDR3 sequence reads: CASSKEETQYF. CDR3 in DNA: TGTGCCAGCAGCAAGGAAGAGACCCAGTACTTC.

The V and J genes are TRBV7-2 and TRBJ2-3, with TRBD2 identical over 8 bases. The CDR3 totals 13 residues. The ends lost 6 bases at V and 7 bases at J; junction bases unmatched: 6. Germline CDR1 and CDR2: SGHTA and FQGNSA. CDR3 amino acids: CASSSTSAHTQYF. The CDR3 DNA is TGTGCCAGCAGTTCGACTAGCGCTCATACGCAGTATTTT.

This chain links TRBV6-6 with TRBJ2-1; no firm D call. V was clipped by 2 bases and J by 13 bases, with 18 bases between them. This CDR3 contains 14 residues. The V gene's germline CDR1 is MNHNY and CDR2 SVGAGI (reference sequence). CDR3 sequence reads: CASSYAVLMETQFF. As DNA, the CDR3 is TGTGCCAGCAGTTACGCGGTACTGATGGAGACCCAGTTCTTC.

In the case of this clonotype: A much larger clone differs by one base, so this may be a read error. V is TRBV4-2 and J is TRBJ2-5, with 9 bases lining up with TRBD1. The J call may be faulty, since TRBJ2-1 better matches the DNA end. This CDR3 comprises 14 residues. Germline CDR1 and CDR2: LGHNA and YNFKEQ. This chain's CDR3 is CASSQGQGQETQFF. The CDR3 DNA reads TGTGCCAGCAGCCAGGGACAGGGACAAGAGACCCAGTTCTTC.

The chain couples TRBV15 to TRBJ2-1, with 7 bases aligning to TRBD2. In germline, CDR1 is LNHNV, CDR2 YYDKDF (reference sequence). The CDR3 has 15 residues. V dropped 5 bases and J dropped 3; count of bases not matched to a gene: 7. The CDR3 sequence: CATSRTGGFYNEQFF. The CDR3 nucleotides read TGTGCCACCAGCCGAACGGGGGGATTCTACAATGAGCAGTTCTTC.

CDR3 sequence reads: CSVEITGGSGYTF. CDR3 sequence (DNA): TGCAGCGTTGAAATTACAGGGGGCTCTGGCTACACCTTC. The V gene is TRBV29-1, the J gene TRBJ1-2, with 9 nucleotides matching TRBD1. The CDR3 extends over 13 amino acids. J gave up 7 bases and V 2 bases, and 5 bases lay outside the gene matches. Germline V gives CDR1 SQVTM, CDR2 ANQGSEA.

This clonotype was recorded at least ten times. Germline is not matched at one junction end, which may reflect a read error. This chain links TRBV5-1 with TRBJ2-5, with 7 bases aligning to TRBD2. Germline V lookup: CDR1 SGHRS, CDR2 YFSETQ. The CDR3 spans 13 residues. CDR3 coding DNA: TGTGCCAGCAGCTTGGGGGGGGAAGAGACCCAGTACTTC. It specifies CASSLGGEETQYF.

The gene calls are TRBV20-1 and TRBJ2-7; D is perhaps TRBD1 (5 bases). Germline loops: CDR1 DFQATT, CDR2 SNEGSKA (reference sequence). V was clipped by 5 bases and J by 5 bases, with 19 bases between them. The CDR3 has 14 residues. The CDR3 region has the DNA TGCAGTGCTCTCAATCCGATGGGGCAGGACGAGCAGTACTTC. The encoded protein is CSALNPMGQDEQYF.

This clonotype was found a few times. The V call is TRBV6-5, the J call TRBJ1-2, with D possibly matching TRBD1 (6 bases). The ends were cut back, 5 bases at V and 8 bases at J, with 12 bases in the middle. CDR1 is MNHEY, CDR2 SVGAGI, per germline. The CDR3 consists of 12 residues. CDR3: CASSGGGVGYTF. The CDR3 region has the DNA TGTGCCAGCAGTGGAGGGGGGGTAGGCTACACCTTC.

The chain combines TRBV27 with TRBJ1-2, with D possibly matching TRBD1 (5 bases). Germline CDR1 and CDR2: MNHEY and SMNVEV (reference sequence). V was cut by 3 bases and J by 7 bases, with 18 bases left in between. This CDR3 contains 15 residues. The CDR3 sequence is CASSLGSGGALGYTF. In nucleotides, the CDR3 is TGTGCCAGCAGTTTGGGCTCGGGAGGGGCGCTTGGCTACACCTTC.

The chain is built from TRBV20-1 and TRBJ1-6, with D tentatively TRBD1 (5 bases). The CDR3 covers 14 residues. V lost 0 bases and J 7 bases, leaving 10 bases between the germline ends. CDR1 is DFQATT and CDR2 is SNEGSKA in the germline V gene (reference sequence). CDR3 nucleotide sequence: TGCAGTGCTAGAGATGGGGCGCAGAATTCACCCCTCCACTTT. Translation gives CSARDGAQNSPLHF.

The chain links TRBV3-1 to TRBJ2-1, with D possibly matching TRBD2 (5 bases). CDR1 and CDR2 from the germline V gene are LGHDT and YNNKEL (reference sequence). Trimming took off 4 bases at V and 4 bases at J, with 17 bases between the two ends. The CDR3 covers 16 residues. The CDR3 nucleotides are TGTGCCAGCAGCCTTCTGGGCTCTAGCTCGTACAATGAGCAGTTCTTC. Its translation: CASSLLGSSSYNEQFF.

J is TRBJ2-7 and V is TRBV20-1, with 7 positions matching TRBD2. The V gene end was trimmed by 6 bases and the J gene end by 2 bases; junction bases not matched to a gene: 10. The germline gives CDR1 DFQATT, CDR2 SNEGSKA (reference sequence). The length of the CDR3 is 14 residues. CDR3 protein: CSANTLAVTYEQYF. The CDR3 coding sequence is TGCAGTGCAAATACCCTAGCGGTAACCTACGAGCAGTACTTC.

V gene TRBV20-1 combines with J gene TRBJ1-2, with D tentatively TRBD1 (5 bases). Germline loops: CDR1 DFQATT, CDR2 SNEGSKA (reference sequence). V was trimmed by 6 bases and J by 6 bases, leaving 20 bases between them. The CDR3 contains 14 residues. The CDR3 nucleotides read TGCAGTGCCCCGGTGACAGCAAAGGGAGATGGCTACACCTTC. It translates to CSAPVTAKGDGYTF.

This clonotype was found many times. The gene calls are TRBV6-5 and TRBJ1-6; no clear D. This CDR3 is built from 17 residues. V was clipped by 5 bases and J by 5 bases, with 19 bases between them. Germline values: CDR1 MNHEY, CDR2 SVGAGI. The chain's CDR3 is CASSRQRSGLNNSPLHF. CDR3 coding DNA: TGTGCCAGCAGTAGACAACGATCTGGACTGAATAATTCACCCCTCCACTTT.

The chain employs TRBV7-9 and TRBJ2-7, with D perhaps TRBD1 (6 bases). The J call may be incorrect, as the DNA end agrees better with TRBJ2-5. The CDR3 extends over 14 amino acids. CDR1 and CDR2 (germline): SEHNR, FQNEAQ (reference sequence). The CDR3 DNA is TGTGCCAGCACCTCTGTAGGGGGAAGTGAGACCCAGTACTTC. It encodes CASTSVGGSETQYF.

This clonotype came up a few times. This sequence joins TRBV11-2 and TRBJ2-1, with 10 positions matching TRBD1. The CDR3 consists of 16 residues. With 3 bases clipped from V and 5 bases from J, the junction kept 7 bases outside the gene matches. CDR1 SGHAT and CDR2 FQNNGV come from the germline V gene. Written as DNA, the CDR3 is TGTGCCAGCAGCTTGGGACAGGGGATCCGTGACAATGAGCAGTTCTTC. This gives the protein CASSLGQGIRDNEQFF.

This clonotype was observed a few times. The chain employs TRBV2 and TRBJ1-5, with D unresolved. V lost 2 bases to trimming and J lost 4 bases, with 12 bases between them. Germline V CDR1 and CDR2: SNHLY, FYNNEI. The CDR3 totals 15 residues. CDR3 sequence reads: CASSEILGGNQPQHF. The CDR3 DNA sequence: TGTGCCAGCAGTGAAATCTTGGGCGGGAATCAGCCCCAGCATTTT.

This rearrangement joins TRBV5-1 to TRBJ1-1; possible D gene TRBD1, 6 bases. The germline CDR1 and CDR2 sequences are SGHRS and YFSETQ. The germline V and J ends were trimmed by 1 base and 4 bases, with 17 bases remaining between them. The CDR3 spans 16 residues. CDR3 amino acids: CASSLSGGLGATEAFF. As DNA, the CDR3 is TGCGCCAGCAGCTTGTCGGGCGGCTTGGGGGCCACTGAAGCTTTCTTT.

The chain combines TRBV12-3 or TRBV12-4 with TRBJ2-5; D gene unclear. The CDR3 loop spans 14 amino acids. V was pared by 6 bases and J by 0 bases, with 11 bases between. CDR3 bases: TGTGCCAGCAGCTCCGGGCTCTACCAAGAGACCCAGTACTTC. This translates into CASSSGLYQETQYF.

The chain joins TRBV6-5 to TRBJ1-5; tentative D call: TRBD1 (6 bases). The CDR3 loop spans 14 amino acids. Germline-derived CDR1 and CDR2 are MNHEY and SVGAGI. The V and J ends lost 2 bases and 6 bases respectively, with 11 bases between them. DNA of the CDR3: TGTGCCAGCAGTTACGGGCAGGGGTCTCAGCCCCAGCATTTT. This codes for CASSYGQGSQPQHF.

The chain couples TRBV12-3 or TRBV12-4 to TRBJ1-6, with 8 bases aligning to TRBD1. The CDR3 is made up of 14 amino acids. V shed 10 bases, J shed 8 bases, and the junction held 10 bases outside the gene matches. The CDR3 region is CATTGTGTHSPLHF. Written as DNA, the CDR3 is TGTGCCACCACCGGGACAGGCACACATTCACCCCTCCACTTT.

The table lists this clonotype with a few counts. The chain couples TRBV6-6 to TRBJ1-5; 7 bases are a match to TRBD1. Looked up from germline, CDR1 is MNHNY and CDR2 is SVGAGI (reference sequence). CDR3 size: 16 residues. V dropped 4 bases and J dropped 5; count of bases not matched to a gene: 11. The CDR3 protein is CASSFSQGGVYQPQHF. DNA of the CDR3: TGTGCCAGCAGTTTCTCCCAGGGGGGCGTTTATCAGCCCCAGCATTTT.

The CDR3 DNA sequence: TGTGCCAGCAGCTTAGCGGAAAGGGGGCAAGCTTTCTTT. Protein product: CASSLAERGQAFF. V is TRBV7-9 and J is TRBJ1-1, with 7 bases lining up with TRBD1. The CDR3 runs 13 residues. Germline loops: CDR1 SEHNR, CDR2 FQNEAQ (reference sequence). V was pared by 0 bases and J by 9 bases, with 4 bases of the junction left unmatched.